Included here is one TCR beta chain sequence, with context. Its target is not known. The PCR made use of 60 Vbeta and 13 Jbeta primers. As processed by the authors: Counted up in a later analysis, unique TCR beta chains came to 65 million to 80 million, with around 9.9 million shared. Generated by immunoSEQ multiplex PCR, the TCRdb table keeps only in-frame clones and is missing some. From that table come the V and J calls and clone size; the DNA was used to work out D and trimming. Here the sample spans 150,000 or so clones, about three quarters being singletons. V was trimmed by 4 bases and J by 6 bases, leaving 16 bases between them. Looked up from germline, CDR1 is SGHDT and CDR2 is YYEEEE. CDR3 length: 14 residues. This record comes from a study of cytomegalovirus exposure and HLA in healthy donors. Regarding the study as a whole: Earlier findings revealed that most TCR beta V segments proved productive either about 87% or about 30% of the time. CMV serostatus was the only recorded immune exposure for donors.

The sequenced sample consisted of PBMCs. The chain uses TRBV5-6 and TRBJ1-1, with D perhaps TRBD1 (5 bases). The TCR was taken from a woman in her 40s in good health and CMV-seronegative. DNA of the CDR3: TGTGCCAGCAGCCAGACAGTCCATTCGGCTGAAGCTTTCTTT. Its translation: CASSQTVHSAEAFF.